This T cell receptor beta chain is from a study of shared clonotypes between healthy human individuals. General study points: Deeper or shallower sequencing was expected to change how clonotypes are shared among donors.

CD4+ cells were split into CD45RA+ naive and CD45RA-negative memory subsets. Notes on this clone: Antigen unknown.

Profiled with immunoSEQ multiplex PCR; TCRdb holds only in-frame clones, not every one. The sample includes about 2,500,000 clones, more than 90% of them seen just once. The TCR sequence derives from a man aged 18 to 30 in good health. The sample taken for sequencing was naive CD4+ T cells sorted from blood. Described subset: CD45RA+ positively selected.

The DNA of the CDR3 is TGTGCCTGGAGAAAGAGTCAGGGGGTAACCTTGAGCTCTGGAAACACCATATATTTT. It yields the protein CAWRKSQGVTLSSGNTIYF. The chain joins TRBV30 to TRBJ1-3; 7 bases line up with TRBD1. The CDR3 runs to 19 residues. Germline V gives CDR1 GTSNPN, CDR2 SVGIG (reference sequence). Germline trimming cut 3 bases from V and 0 bases from J; bases unmatched to any gene: 17.